Shown below are 8 T cell receptor beta chains from a single sample sequenced in a study of post-analysis software for immune sequencing data. No cognate antigen is known for these TCRs. The library was made from cDNA and included unique molecular identifiers. One entry per CDR3 protein results from TCRdb running MiXCR on the PCR reads. The sample has over 700,000 distinct CDR3 sequences, 30% seen once; the top ten hold under 0.7%. Study conclusions and caveats: TRBV5-6, TRBV5-1 and TRBV20-1 were among 4 or 5 TRBV segments more frequent in patients than controls.

Sequencing was done on a sample of blood. The origin of the receptors is a girl aged 10-17 years with multiple sclerosis.

The chain combines TRBV20-1 with TRBJ2-7; no reliable D call. The germline V gene has CDR1 DFQATT and CDR2 SNEGSKA (reference sequence). The CDR3 runs to 13 residues. The ends were cut back, 6 bases at V and 2 bases at J, with 14 bases in the middle. The CDR3 spells CSAAGWVPYEQYF. The CDR3 DNA follows: TGCAGTGCGGCCGGTTGGGTCCCCTACGAGCAGTACTTC.

The chain couples TRBV5-1 to TRBJ1-1, with D uncertain. Germline V gene lookup returns CDR1 SGHRS and CDR2 YFSETQ. The CDR3 covers 15 residues. Trimming took off 0 bases at V and 5 bases at J, with 14 bases between the two ends. CDR3 region: CASSLARGPGTEAFF. The CDR3 DNA reads TGCGCCAGCAGCTTGGCCCGGGGTCCGGGTACTGAAGCTTTCTTT.

This clonotype showed up just a few times. The V gene is TRBV6-2 or TRBV6-3, the J gene TRBJ2-6; D is possibly TRBD1 or TRBD2 (5 bases each). In germline, CDR1 is MNHEY, CDR2 SVGEGT. CDR3 size: 16 residues. Deletions cut 2 bases from V and 4 bases from J, with 12 bases between. CDR3 residues: CASSYPQGAGANVLTF. CDR3 bases: TGTGCCAGCAGTTACCCTCAGGGAGCCGGGGCCAACGTCCTGACTTTC.

The table lists this clonotype with a few counts. The J gene is TRBJ2-1, the V gene TRBV10-3, with D possibly matching TRBD1 (5 bases). Looked up from germline, CDR1 is ENHRY and CDR2 is SYGVKD. This CDR3 comprises 14 residues. Trimming cost V 4 bases and J 8 bases, with 15 bases left between them. In nucleotides, the CDR3 is TGTGCCATCAGTGCTCGCCTGGGGCAGGATGAGCAGTTCTTC. This sequence encodes CAISARLGQDEQFF.

V and J are TRBV29-1 and TRBJ1-3; D may be TRBD1 (6 bases). Trimming pared 7 bases from V and 0 bases from J, leaving 10 bases between. This CDR3 contains 13 residues. Germline loops: CDR1 SQVTM, CDR2 ANQGSEA. In nucleotides, the CDR3 is TGCAGCGCTACAGGGAGCTCTGGAAACACCATATATTTT. Residues: CSATGSSGNTIYF.

The chain combines TRBV28 with TRBJ2-1, with D hard to call. V lost 7 bases, J lost 3 bases, and 7 bases lay in between. The CDR3 is 12 amino acids. Germline V CDR1 and CDR2: MDHEN, SYDVKM. The DNA for the CDR3 is TGTGCCAGCACTCCCCGCTACAATGAGCAGTTCTTC. As protein: CASTPRYNEQFF.

This chain links TRBV12-3 or TRBV12-4 with TRBJ2-7; 8 nucleotides agree with TRBD2. J lost 2 bases, V lost 4 bases, and 4 bases had no gene match. This CDR3 is built from 14 residues. The CDR3 sequence: CASSWGSGTYEQYF. For the CDR3, the DNA is TGTGCCAGCAGTTGGGGTAGCGGGACCTACGAGCAGTACTTC.

The chain joins TRBV29-1 to TRBJ1-2, with D possibly being TRBD1 (6 bases). The V gene's germline CDR1 is SQVTM and CDR2 ANQGSEA. V was cut by 2 bases and J by 4 bases, with 11 bases left in between. The CDR3 extends over 13 amino acids. CDR3 protein: CSVEPRGGYGYTF. The DNA for the CDR3 is TGCAGCGTTGAACCCAGGGGAGGCTATGGCTACACCTTC.